This TCR beta chain was recorded in a study of blood T cell repertoires in COVID-19. Study details: Collection of acute and convalescent COVID-19 samples took place in the United States, Italy and Spain.

Trimming removed 0 bases from V and 2 bases from J, with 5 bases in between. The V gene's germline CDR1 is GTSNPN and CDR2 SVGIG (reference sequence). This CDR3 comprises 13 residues. Produced via immunoSEQ multiplex PCR; TCRdb's table is partial and in-frame only. The table includes fewer than 70,000 clones, nearly 90% detected once. Material: peripheral blood. V is TRBV30 and J is TRBJ1-5; D call uncertain. This TCR was recovered from a man aged 45-65 years with active COVID-19. The CDR3 region has the DNA TGTGCCTGGAGTGTAGCGGGCAATCAGCCCCAGCATTTT. Residues: CAWSVAGNQPQHF.